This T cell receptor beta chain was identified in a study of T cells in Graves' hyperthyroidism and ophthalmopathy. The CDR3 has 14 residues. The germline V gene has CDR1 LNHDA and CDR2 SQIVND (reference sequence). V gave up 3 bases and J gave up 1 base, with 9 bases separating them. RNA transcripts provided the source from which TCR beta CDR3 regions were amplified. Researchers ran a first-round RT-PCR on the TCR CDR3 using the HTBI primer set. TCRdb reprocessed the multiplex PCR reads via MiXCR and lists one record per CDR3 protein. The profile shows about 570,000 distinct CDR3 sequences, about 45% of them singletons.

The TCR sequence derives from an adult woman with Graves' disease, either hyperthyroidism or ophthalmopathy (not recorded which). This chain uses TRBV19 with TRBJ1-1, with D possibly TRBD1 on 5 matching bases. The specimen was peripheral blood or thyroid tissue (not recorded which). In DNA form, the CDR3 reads TGTGCCAGTAGTATTCGACAGCAGAACACTGAAGCTTTCTTT. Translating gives CASSIRQQNTEAFF.